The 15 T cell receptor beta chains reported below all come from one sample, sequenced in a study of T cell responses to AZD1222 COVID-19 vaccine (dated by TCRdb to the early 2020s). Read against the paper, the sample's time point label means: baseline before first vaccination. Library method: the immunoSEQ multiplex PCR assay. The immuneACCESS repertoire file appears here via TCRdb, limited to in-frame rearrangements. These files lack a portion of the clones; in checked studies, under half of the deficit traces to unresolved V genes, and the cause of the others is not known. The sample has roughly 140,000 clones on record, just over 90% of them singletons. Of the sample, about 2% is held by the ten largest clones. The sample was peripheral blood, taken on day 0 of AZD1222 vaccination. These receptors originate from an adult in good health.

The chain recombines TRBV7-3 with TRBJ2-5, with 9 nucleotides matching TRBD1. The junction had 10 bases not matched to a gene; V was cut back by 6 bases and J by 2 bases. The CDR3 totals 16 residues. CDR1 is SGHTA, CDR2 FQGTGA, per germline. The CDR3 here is CASRFSPGTGQETQYF. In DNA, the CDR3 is TGTGCCAGCAGATTCTCCCCCGGGACAGGGCAAGAGACCCAGTACTTC.

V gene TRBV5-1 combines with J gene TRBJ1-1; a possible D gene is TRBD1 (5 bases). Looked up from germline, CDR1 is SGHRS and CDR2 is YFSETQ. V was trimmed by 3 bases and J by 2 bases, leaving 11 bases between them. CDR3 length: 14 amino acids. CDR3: CASSYGRVNTEAFF. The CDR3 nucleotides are TGCGCCAGCAGCTACGGCAGGGTTAACACTGAAGCTTTCTTT.

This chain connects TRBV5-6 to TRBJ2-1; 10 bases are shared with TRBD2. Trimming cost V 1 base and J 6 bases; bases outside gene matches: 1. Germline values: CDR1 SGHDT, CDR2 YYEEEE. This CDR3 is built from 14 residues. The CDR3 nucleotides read TGTGCCAGCAGCTTGACTAGCGGGATCAATGAGCAGTTCTTC. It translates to CASSLTSGINEQFF.

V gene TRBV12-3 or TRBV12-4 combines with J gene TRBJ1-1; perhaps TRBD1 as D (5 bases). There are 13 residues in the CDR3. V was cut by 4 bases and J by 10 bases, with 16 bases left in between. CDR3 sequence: CASSSSGPRRAFF. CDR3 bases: TGTGCCAGCAGTTCCTCGGGACCAAGGCGAGCTTTCTTT.

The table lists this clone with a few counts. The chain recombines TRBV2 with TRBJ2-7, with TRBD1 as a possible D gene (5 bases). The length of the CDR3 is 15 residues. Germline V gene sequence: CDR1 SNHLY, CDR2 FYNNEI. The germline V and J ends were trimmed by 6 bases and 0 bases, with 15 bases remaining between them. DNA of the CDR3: TGTGCCAGCAGCCCTTCACACAGGAACTCCTACGAGCAGTACTTC. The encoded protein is CASSPSHRNSYEQYF.

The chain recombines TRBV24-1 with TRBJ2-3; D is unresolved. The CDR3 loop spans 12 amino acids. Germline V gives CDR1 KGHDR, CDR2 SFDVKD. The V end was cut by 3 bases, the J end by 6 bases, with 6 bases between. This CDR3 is CATSDDLDTQYF. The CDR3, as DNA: TGTGCCACCAGTGATGATCTTGATACGCAGTATTTT.

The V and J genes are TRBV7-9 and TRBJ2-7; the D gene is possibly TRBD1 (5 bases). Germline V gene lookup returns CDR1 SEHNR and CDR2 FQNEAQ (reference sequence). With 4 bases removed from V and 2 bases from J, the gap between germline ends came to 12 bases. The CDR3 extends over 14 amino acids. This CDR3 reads CASSSLTGPYEQYF. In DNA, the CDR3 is TGTGCCAGCAGCTCCCTAACAGGACCCTACGAGCAGTACTTC.

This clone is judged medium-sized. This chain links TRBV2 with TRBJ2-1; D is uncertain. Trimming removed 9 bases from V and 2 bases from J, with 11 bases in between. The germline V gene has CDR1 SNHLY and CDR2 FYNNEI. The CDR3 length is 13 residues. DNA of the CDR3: TGTGCCAGTTCGCCCATCACCTACAATGAGCAGTTCTTC. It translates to CASSPITYNEQFF.

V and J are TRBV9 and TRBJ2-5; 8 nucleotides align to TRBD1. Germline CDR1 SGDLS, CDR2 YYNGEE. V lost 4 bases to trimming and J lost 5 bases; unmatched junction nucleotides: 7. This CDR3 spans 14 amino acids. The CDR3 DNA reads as TGTGCCAGCAGCTTTGGACAGGGTTCGGAGACCCAGTACTTC. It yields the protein CASSFGQGSETQYF.

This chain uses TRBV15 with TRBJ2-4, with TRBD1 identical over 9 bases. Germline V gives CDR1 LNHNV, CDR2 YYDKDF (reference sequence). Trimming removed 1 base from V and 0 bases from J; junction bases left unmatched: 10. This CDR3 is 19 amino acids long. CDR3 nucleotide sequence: TGTGCCACCAGCAGAGTATCCGGGACAGGGTCCCTAGCCAAAAACATTCAGTACTTC. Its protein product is CATSRVSGTGSLAKNIQYF.

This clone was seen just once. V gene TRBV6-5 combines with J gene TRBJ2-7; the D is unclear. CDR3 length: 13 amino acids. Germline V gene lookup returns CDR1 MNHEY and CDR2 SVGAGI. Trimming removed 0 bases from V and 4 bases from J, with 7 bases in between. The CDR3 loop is CASSYSGRYEQYF. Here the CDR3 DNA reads TGTGCCAGCAGTTACTCCGGGCGGTACGAGCAGTACTTC.

The CDR3: CASSGRDSRVNTEAFF. The DNA of the CDR3 is TGTGCCAGCAGCGGCCGGGACAGCCGGGTGAACACTGAAGCTTTCTTT. This chain joins TRBV9 and TRBJ1-1; 7 nucleotides match TRBD1. V shed 3 bases, J shed 0 bases, and the junction held 8 bases outside the gene matches. CDR1 and CDR2 from the germline V gene are SGDLS and YYNGEE. There are 16 residues in the CDR3.

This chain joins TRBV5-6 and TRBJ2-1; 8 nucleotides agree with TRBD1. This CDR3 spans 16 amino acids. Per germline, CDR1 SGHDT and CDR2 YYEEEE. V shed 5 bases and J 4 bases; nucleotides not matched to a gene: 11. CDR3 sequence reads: CASSQGAIIKYNEQFF. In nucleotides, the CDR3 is TGTGCCAGCAGTCAGGGGGCCATCATTAAATACAATGAGCAGTTCTTC.

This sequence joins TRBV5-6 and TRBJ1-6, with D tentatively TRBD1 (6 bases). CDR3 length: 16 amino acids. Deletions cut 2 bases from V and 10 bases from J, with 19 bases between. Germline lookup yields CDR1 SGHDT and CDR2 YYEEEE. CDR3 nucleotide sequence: TGTGCCAGCAGCTTTTTCCTATTTGGGGGCAGATCACCCCTCCACTTT. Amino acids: CASSFFLFGGRSPLHF.

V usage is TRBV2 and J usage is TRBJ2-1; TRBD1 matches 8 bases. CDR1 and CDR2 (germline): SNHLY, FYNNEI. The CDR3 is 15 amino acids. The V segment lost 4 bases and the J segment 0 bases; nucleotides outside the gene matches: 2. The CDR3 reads CASSGDRGSYNEQFF. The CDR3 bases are TGTGCCAGCAGTGGAGACAGGGGCTCCTACAATGAGCAGTTCTTC.